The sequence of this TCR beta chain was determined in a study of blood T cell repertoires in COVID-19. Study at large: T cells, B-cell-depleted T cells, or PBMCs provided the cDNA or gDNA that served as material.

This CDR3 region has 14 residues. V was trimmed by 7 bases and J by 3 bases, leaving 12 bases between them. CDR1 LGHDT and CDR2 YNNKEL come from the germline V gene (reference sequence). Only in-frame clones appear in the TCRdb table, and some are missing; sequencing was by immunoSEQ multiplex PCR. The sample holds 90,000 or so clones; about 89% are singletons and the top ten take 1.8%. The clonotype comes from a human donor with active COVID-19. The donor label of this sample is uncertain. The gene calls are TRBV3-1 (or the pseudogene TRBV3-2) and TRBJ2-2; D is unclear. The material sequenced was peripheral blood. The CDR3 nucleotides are TGTGCCAGCACCCTATGGTCACACACCGGGGAGCTGTTTTTT. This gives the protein CASTLWSHTGELFF.